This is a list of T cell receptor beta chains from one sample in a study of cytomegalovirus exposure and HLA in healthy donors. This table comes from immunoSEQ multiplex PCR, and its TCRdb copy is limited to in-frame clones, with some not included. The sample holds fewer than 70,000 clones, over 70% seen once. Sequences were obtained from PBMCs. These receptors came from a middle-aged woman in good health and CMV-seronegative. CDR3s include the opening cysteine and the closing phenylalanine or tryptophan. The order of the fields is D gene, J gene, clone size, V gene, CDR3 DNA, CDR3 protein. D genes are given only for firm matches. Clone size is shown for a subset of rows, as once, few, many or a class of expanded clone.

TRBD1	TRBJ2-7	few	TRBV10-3	TGTGCCATCAGAAAGGGACAGGGGACCTCCTACGAGCAGTACTTC	CAIRKGQGTSYEQYF
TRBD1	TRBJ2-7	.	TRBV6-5	TGTGCCAGCAGTTTATCGGGACAGCGGACTTACGAGCAGTACTTC	CASSLSGQRTYEQYF
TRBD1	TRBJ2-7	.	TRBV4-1	TGCGCCAGCAGCCAAGGCGGGACAGGGGCCCAGTACTTC	CASSQGGTGAQYF
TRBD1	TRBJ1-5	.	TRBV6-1	TGTGCCAGCAGTGACTGGGGCGGGACAGGGGATCAGCCCCAGCATTTT	CASSDWGGTGDQPQHF
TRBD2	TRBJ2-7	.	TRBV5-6	TGTGCCAGCAGCTTGGGTCGGGCTAGCGGGGCCTACGAGCAGTACTTC	CASSLGRASGAYEQYF
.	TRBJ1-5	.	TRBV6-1	TGTGCCAGCAGTGCCCACTATAATCAGCCCCAGCATTTT	CASSAHYNQPQHF
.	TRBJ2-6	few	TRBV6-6	TGTGCCAGCACCGGTTATACGTACTCTGGGGCCAACGTCCTGACTTTC	CASTGYTYSGANVLTF
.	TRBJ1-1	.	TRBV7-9	TGTGCCAGCAGCTCTTACATGGAAGCTTTCTTT	CASSSYMEAFF
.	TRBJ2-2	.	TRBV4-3	TGCGCCAGCAGCCAAGATCAGAGTGGGGGGATTACCGGGGAGCTGTTTTTT	CASSQDQSGGITGELFF
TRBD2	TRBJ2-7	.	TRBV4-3	TGCGCCAGCAGCCAGAGACTAGCGGGGCGGAACGAGCAGTACTTC	CASSQRLAGRNEQYF
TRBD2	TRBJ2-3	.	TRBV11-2	TGTGCCAGCAGCTCCTTACGAAGACTAGCGGGAGGGGGTACGCAGTATTTT	CASSSLRRLAGGGTQYF
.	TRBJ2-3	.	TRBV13	TGTGCCAGCAGCTTAGTGTTGCGGGGGCTCACAGATACGCAGTATTTT	CASSLVLRGLTDTQYF
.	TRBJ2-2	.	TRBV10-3	TGTGCCATCAGTGAGTCTCAGGGGGGAACGAACACCGGGGAGCTGTTTTTT	CAISESQGGTNTGELFF
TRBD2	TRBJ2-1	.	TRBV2	TGTGCCAGCATATCGGGGGAGGGCCGTAGGGAGCAGTTCTTC	CASISGEGRREQFF
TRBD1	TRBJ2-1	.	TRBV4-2	TGTGCCAGCAGCCAAGCCCCCGGGACAGGGGTTGCCTATGAGCAGTTCTTC	CASSQAPGTGVAYEQFF
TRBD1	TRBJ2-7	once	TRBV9	TGTGCCAGCAGCGTAGAGTGGACAGGGGACGAGCAGTACTTC	CASSVEWTGDEQYF
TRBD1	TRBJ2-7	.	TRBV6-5	TGTGCCAGCAGTGGGACAGGGGGCCGGGAGCAGTACTTC	CASSGTGGREQYF
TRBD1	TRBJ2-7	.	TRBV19	TGTGCCAGTAGTACGGGACAGTCCTACGAGCAGTACTTC	CASSTGQSYEQYF
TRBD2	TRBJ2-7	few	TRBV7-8	TGTGCCAGCAGCTTGGACCCCCGGATTTGGGGGGGTCGGTCCTACGAGCAGTACTTC	CASSLDPRIWGGRSYEQYF
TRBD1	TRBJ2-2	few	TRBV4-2	TGTGCCAGCGGGGGACAGATGAACACCGGGGAGCTGTTTTTT	CASGGQMNTGELFF
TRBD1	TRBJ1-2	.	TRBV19	TGTGCCAGTAAGACGGCACAGGGGGCTATCTATGGCTACACCTTC	CASKTAQGAIYGYTF
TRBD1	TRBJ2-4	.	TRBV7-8	TGTGCCAGCAGCTCGGACAGGGGGCAGGGAAACATTCAGTACTTC	CASSSDRGQGNIQYF
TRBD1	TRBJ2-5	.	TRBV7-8	TGTGCCAGCAGCTTGATGGGACAGGGCCGGATCGTGGAGTACTTC	CASSLMGQGRIVEYF
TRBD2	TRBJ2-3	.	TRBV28	TGTGCCAGCAGTTTGGGACTAGCGGGAGAGGAAGGAGATACGCAGTATTTT	CASSLGLAGEEGDTQYF
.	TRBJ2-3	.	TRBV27	TGTGCCAGCAGTTTAATGAGCGCTAGCACAGATACGCAGTATTTT	CASSLMSASTDTQYF
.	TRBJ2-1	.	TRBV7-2	TGCGCCAGCAGCCCCGGGACTTCTGTTTTGGGTGAGCAGTTCTTC	CASSPGTSVLGEQFF
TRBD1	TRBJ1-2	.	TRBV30	TGTGCCTGGAGTGTCATAACAGGGGGGTATGGCTACACCTTC	CAWSVITGGYGYTF
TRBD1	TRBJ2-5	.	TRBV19	TGTGCCAGTAGAGGACAGGGGGTCCAAGAGACCCAGTACTTC	CASRGQGVQETQYF
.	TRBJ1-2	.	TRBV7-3	TGTGCCAGCAGCCCCCAGGGGAATAACTATGGCTACACCTTC	CASSPQGNNYGYTF
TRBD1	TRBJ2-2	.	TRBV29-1	TGCAGCGCCAAACCCGGGACAGGGGCCGGGGAGCTGTTTTTT	CSAKPGTGAGELFF
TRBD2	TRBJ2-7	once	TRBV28	TGTGCCAGCAGTTTGGGGACTAGCGGGAGGATTTTCGAGCAGTACTTC	CASSLGTSGRIFEQYF
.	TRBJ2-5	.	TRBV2	TGTGCCAGCAGTGCAGTGCAAGAGACCCAGTACTTC	CASSAVQETQYF
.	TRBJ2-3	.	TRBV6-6	TGTGCCAGCGCCGGGGACTCCCTCTTCGGGTATTTT	CASAGDSLFGYF
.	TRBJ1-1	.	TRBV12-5	TGTGCTAGTGGTGCCCTAGGGGCCACTGAAGCTTTCTTT	CASGALGATEAFF
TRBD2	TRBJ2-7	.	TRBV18	TGTGCCAGCTCACCACCGGGGAGGGTAGGCTACGAGCAGTACTTC	CASSPPGRVGYEQYF
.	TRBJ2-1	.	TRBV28	TGTGCCAGCAGCCCGTCCGGGACACAGCGGTCCTACAATGAGCAGTTCTTC	CASSPSGTQRSYNEQFF
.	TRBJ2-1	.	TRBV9	TGTGCCAGCAGCTCGGAAGCAGGGATGTCTGGCAATGAGCAGTTCTTC	CASSSEAGMSGNEQFF
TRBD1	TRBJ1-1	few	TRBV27	TGTGCCAGCAGGATGACAGGGGGCTGGACTGAAGCTTTCTTT	CASRMTGGWTEAFF
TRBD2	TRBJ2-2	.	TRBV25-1	TGTGCCAGCAGTGAAGGACGGACTAGCGTCAGTACCGGGGAGCTGTTTTTT	CASSEGRTSVSTGELFF
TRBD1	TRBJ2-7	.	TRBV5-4	TGTGCCAGCAGCTTTGCCGGGACAGGGGGCCCTTACGAGCAGTACTTC	CASSFAGTGGPYEQYF
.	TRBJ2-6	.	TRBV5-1	TGCGCCAGCAGCCGCGGCTCTGGGGCCAACGTCCTGACTTTC	CASSRGSGANVLTF
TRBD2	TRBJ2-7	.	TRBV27	TGTGCCAGCAGTTTCATACTAGCGGGAGGAGGCGAGCAGTACTTC	CASSFILAGGGEQYF
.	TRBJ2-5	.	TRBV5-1	TGCGCCAGCAGCTTGGCTGCAGGGTTCGGAAAAGAGACCCAGTACTTC	CASSLAAGFGKETQYF
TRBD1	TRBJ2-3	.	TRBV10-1	TGCGCCAGCAGAGCACAGGGGGCAGATACGCAGTATTTT	CASRAQGADTQYF
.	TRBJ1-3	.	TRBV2	TGTGCCAGCCGTAGCTCTGGAAACACCATATATTTT	CASRSSGNTIYF
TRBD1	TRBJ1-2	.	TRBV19	TGTGCCAGTAGACCCGGACAGGGCTCCTATGGCTACACCTTC	CASRPGQGSYGYTF
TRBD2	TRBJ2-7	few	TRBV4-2	TGTGCCAGCAGCCAAGAGGGAGGACTAGCGGGAGTCTACGAGCAGTACTTC	CASSQEGGLAGVYEQYF
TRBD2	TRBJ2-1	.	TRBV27	TGTGCCAGCAGTTCCAGACTAGCGGGAGCCCTCAGGGAGCAGTTCTTC	CASSSRLAGALREQFF
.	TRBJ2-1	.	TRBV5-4	TGTGCCAGCAGCTACCCGGACAGCAATGAGCAGTTCTTC	CASSYPDSNEQFF
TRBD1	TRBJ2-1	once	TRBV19	TGTGCCAGTAGTATAGGACAGGGTAACTACAATGAGCAGTTCTTC	CASSIGQGNYNEQFF
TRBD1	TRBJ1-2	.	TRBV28	TGTGCCAGCAGCCCAGGGACAGTCCTGTATGGCTACACCTTC	CASSPGTVLYGYTF
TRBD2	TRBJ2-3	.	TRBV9	TGTGCCAGCAGCGTCCGGGGGGGACCCACAGATACGCAGTATTTT	CASSVRGGPTDTQYF
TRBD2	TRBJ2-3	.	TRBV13	TGTGCCAGCAGCTTCCGACGGGAGGAGACAGATACGCAGTATTTT	CASSFRREETDTQYF
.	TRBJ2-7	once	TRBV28	TGTGCCAGCCTTCCAGCCGCCCTGGCGGAACATCCCTACGAGCAGTACTTC	CASLPAALAEHPYEQYF
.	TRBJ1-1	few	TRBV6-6	TGTGCCAGCAGTCACAGACGCTCGACAGAGTACACTGAAGCTTTCTTT	CASSHRRSTEYTEAFF
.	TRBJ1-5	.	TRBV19	TGTGCCAGTAGTATAGCCTACAGGGTCGGCAATCAGCCCCAGCATTTT	CASSIAYRVGNQPQHF
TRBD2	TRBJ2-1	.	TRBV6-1	TGTGCCAGCAGTGAAGCCCCCTTACTAGCGGGAGCATCCTACAATGAGCAGTTCTTC	CASSEAPLLAGASYNEQFF
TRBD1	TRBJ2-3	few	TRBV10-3	TGTGCCACCAGGTTAGGACAGGCCCCCTCTGGGACAGATACGCAGTATTTT	CATRLGQAPSGTDTQYF
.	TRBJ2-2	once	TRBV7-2	TGTGCCAGCAGCTTGAGTTTCGGGCGGGCGAACACCGGGGAGCTGTTTTTT	CASSLSFGRANTGELFF
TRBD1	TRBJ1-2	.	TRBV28	TGTGCCAGCAGTTTCCTTCCGGGACAGGGGAATCCTAACTATGGCTACACCTTC	CASSFLPGQGNPNYGYTF